Listed below are T cell receptor beta chains from one sample, sequenced in a study of cytomegalovirus exposure and HLA in healthy donors. Assay: immunoSEQ multiplex PCR; the TCRdb copy retains only in-frame clones and omits some. The listing contains approximately 27,000 clones. The specimen sequenced was PBMCs. Every receptor here comes from a man aged 30 to 39 in good health and CMV-seronegative. The CDR3 runs from the conserved cysteine through the conserved F or W. Each record gives: CDR3 length, clone size, D gene, V gene, J gene, CDR3 protein, CDR3 DNA. A D gene is named only where the DNA matches it firmly. Clone sizes are given selectively: once, few, many, or a class where the clone is expanded.

>14|NA|TRBD1|TRBV4-2|TRBJ2-7
CASSQSQGPYEQYF
TGTGCCAGCAGCCAATCACAGGGGCCCTACGAGCAGTACTTC
>16|NA|NA|TRBV2|TRBJ2-3
CASSEARASRPDTQYF
TGTGCCAGCAGTGAAGCGCGGGCTAGCCGCCCAGATACGCAGTATTTT
>15|NA|TRBD2|TRBV2|TRBJ2-3
CASSESSGRPDTQYF
TGTGCCAGCAGTGAGTCTAGCGGGAGACCAGATACGCAGTATTTT
>15|NA|NA|TRBV5-1|TRBJ2-2
CASSLSAQITGELFF
TGCGCCAGCAGCTTGAGCGCTCAAATCACCGGGGAGCTGTTTTTT
>15|NA|TRBD2|TRBV7-6|TRBJ2-1
CASSPWRGALNEQFF
TGTGCCAGCAGCCCTTGGCGGGGGGCCCTCAATGAGCAGTTCTTC
>12|NA|NA|TRBV29-1|TRBJ1-4
CSVETGNEKLFF
TGCAGCGTTGAAACAGGTAATGAAAAACTGTTTTTT
>14|NA|TRBD2|TRBV2|TRBJ2-1
CASSGLAGDNEQFF
TGTGCCAGCAGTGGACTAGCTGGGGACAATGAGCAGTTCTTC
>14|NA|NA|TRBV6-1|TRBJ2-7
CASSEADTLYEQYF
TGTGCCAGCAGTGAAGCGGACACCCTCTACGAGCAGTACTTC
>16|NA|NA|TRBV30|TRBJ2-6
CAWSHTGQSGANVLTF
TGTGCCTGGAGTCACACCGGACAGTCTGGGGCCAACGTCCTGACTTTC
>16|NA|TRBD1|TRBV7-9|TRBJ2-5
CASSVTGTGGRETQYF
TGTGCCAGCAGCGTCACCGGGACAGGGGGCCGTGAGACCCAGTACTTC
>15|NA|NA|TRBV5-1|TRBJ2-5
CASSEISSSQETQYF
TGCGCCAGCTCGGAGATCTCCTCTTCCCAAGAGACCCAGTACTTC
>13|NA|NA|TRBV6-1|TRBJ2-3
CASSVQGPDTQYF
TGTGCCAGCAGTGTGCAGGGCCCAGATACGCAGTATTTT
>13|NA|NA|TRBV5-1|TRBJ2-3
CASSFLRGDTQYF
TGCGCCAGCAGTTTTTTGCGGGGTGATACGCAGTATTTT
>13|medium-sized|NA|TRBV6-6|TRBJ2-1
CASSYIVYNEQFF
TGTGCCAGCAGTTACATAGTTTACAATGAGCAGTTCTTC
>20|NA|TRBD1|TRBV4-2|TRBJ1-1
CASSLLPQDRGGGGMGEAFF
TGTGCCAGCAGCCTCCTCCCCCAGGACAGGGGAGGGGGGGGGATGGGTGAAGCTTTCTTT
>15|NA|TRBD1|TRBV5-1|TRBJ1-1
CASSLGTGPTTEAFF
TGCGCCAGCAGCTTGGGGACAGGTCCTACCACTGAAGCTTTCTTT
>15|NA|TRBD1|TRBV4-2|TRBJ1-2
CASSQMDRGQHGYTF
TGTGCCAGCAGCCAGATGGACAGGGGGCAACATGGCTACACCTTC
>13|NA|NA|TRBV7-9|TRBJ2-7
CASSWLGGYEQYF
TGTGCCAGCAGTTGGCTCGGGGGCTACGAGCAGTACTTC
>16|NA|NA|TRBV29-1|TRBJ2-1
CSVDISGQSSYNEQFF
TGCAGCGTTGATATTTCCGGACAGAGCTCCTACAATGAGCAGTTCTTC
>14|NA|TRBD1|TRBV18|TRBJ1-1
CASSATGANTEAFF
TGTGCCAGCTCTGCGACAGGGGCGAACACTGAAGCTTTCTTT
>15|NA|NA|TRBV18|TRBJ1-1
CASSPQEGPNTEAFF
TGTGCCAGCTCACCACAGGAGGGCCCCAACACTGAAGCTTTCTTT
>13|medium-sized|NA|TRBV2|TRBJ1-1
CASSPTVNTEAFF
TGTGCCAGCAGTCCGACAGTGAACACTGAAGCTTTCTTT
>15|NA|NA|TRBV5-1|TRBJ1-2
CASSLEGGLFDGYTF
TGCGCCAGCAGCTTGGAAGGGGGTTTGTTCGATGGCTACACCTTC
>13|NA|NA|TRBV7-9|TRBJ2-1
CASSSTGYNEQFF
TGTGCCAGCAGCTCCACCGGCTACAATGAGCAGTTCTTC
>15|NA|NA|TRBV9|TRBJ2-3
CASTLSSGSTDTQYF
TGTGCCAGCACTTTAAGCAGCGGGAGCACAGATACGCAGTATTTT
>15|NA|NA|TRBV15|TRBJ2-3
CATSREGASTDTQYF
TGTGCCACCAGCAGAGAGGGGGCTAGCACAGATACGCAGTATTTT
>15|NA|NA|TRBV2|TRBJ1-1
CASSQYGRTNTEAFF
TGTGCCAGCAGTCAATATGGCAGAACGAACACTGAAGCTTTCTTT
>18|NA|TRBD1|TRBV10-3|TRBJ1-5
CAISESKLATGGNQPQHF
TGTGCCATCAGTGAGTCGAAATTAGCGACAGGGGGCAATCAGCCCCAGCATTTT
>14|NA|TRBD2|TRBV4-3|TRBJ2-3
CASSQGLAGDTQYF
TGCGCCAGCAGCCAAGGACTAGCGGGTGATACGCAGTATTTT
>12|NA|NA|TRBV6-5|TRBJ2-5
CASSYSQETQYF
TGTGCCAGCAGTTACTCGCAGGAGACCCAGTACTTC
>16|NA|NA|TRBV5-6|TRBJ1-5
CASSFLKRDGNQPQHF
TGTGCCAGCAGCTTCCTGAAGCGGGATGGCAATCAGCCCCAGCATTTT
>15|NA|TRBD2|TRBV6-5|TRBJ2-1
CASSYSVGSGSEQFF
TGTGCCAGCAGTTACTCGGTGGGTAGCGGGAGTGAGCAGTTCTTC
>17|NA|TRBD1|TRBV14|TRBJ1-1
CASSQGAGGAQNTEAFF
TGTGCCAGCAGCCAAGGGGCAGGGGGCGCACAGAACACTGAAGCTTTCTTT
>14|NA|NA|TRBV10-3|TRBJ2-1
CAISTMDYYNEQFF
TGTGCCATCAGTACCATGGACTACTACAATGAGCAGTTCTTC
>15|NA|TRBD2|TRBV6-5|TRBJ2-1
CASSYQAGVINEQFF
TGTGCCAGCAGTTACCAAGCGGGAGTCATCAATGAGCAGTTCTTC
>15|NA|NA|TRBV4-3|TRBJ1-4
CASSQGPHPGEKLFF
TGCGCCAGCAGCCAAGGACCTCACCCGGGGGAAAAACTGTTTTTT
>15|NA|NA|TRBV5-1|TRBJ2-6
CASSLTGPGANVLTF
TGCGCCAGCAGTCTAACAGGGCCTGGGGCCAACGTCCTGACTTTC
>14|NA|TRBD1|TRBV5-6|TRBJ2-7
CASSPGDSSYEQYF
TGTGCCAGCAGCCCAGGGGACAGCTCCTACGAGCAGTACTTC
>18|NA|TRBD2|TRBV4-1|TRBJ2-2
CASSQVATSGRNSGELFF
TGCGCCAGCAGCCAAGTAGCGACTAGCGGGAGGAACTCCGGGGAGCTGTTTTTT
>14|NA|TRBD1|TRBV10-1|TRBJ1-5
CASSVQGVKQPQHF
TGCGCCAGCAGTGTACAGGGGGTAAAGCAGCCCCAGCATTTT
>14|NA|NA|TRBV27|TRBJ1-3
CASSSLDRGNTIYF
TGTGCCAGCAGTTCCCTGGACAGAGGAAACACCATATATTTT